This TCR beta chain stems from a study of T cell responses to AZD1222 COVID-19 vaccine. Sequencing used immunoSEQ multiplex PCR; TCRdb keeps in-frame clones, though not all of them. The repertoire holds roughly 200,000 clones, 85% to 95% seen once, with roughly 1% in the top ten. Concerning this clone: Antigen: not known.

Study results and caveats: Donors were chiefly white British, with a greater number of females, and clonal diversity was perhaps underestimated.

Per germline, CDR1 MNHEY and CDR2 SVGEGT. Trimming took off 2 bases at V and 0 bases at J, with 13 bases between the two ends. The CDR3 runs 16 residues. The chain combines TRBV6-2 or TRBV6-3 with TRBJ1-1; no clear D gene. This TCR derives from an adult in good health. Source: peripheral blood, taken on day 0 of MenACWY control vaccination. Written as DNA, the CDR3 is TGTGCCAGCAGTTACGAAAGACGGCGGGTGAACACTGAAGCTTTCTTT. Translation: CASSYERRRVNTEAFF.